This section outlines one T cell receptor beta chain sequence together with its context. Its matching antigen is unknown. This record belongs to a study of vaccination and CD4 T cells after COVID-19. Study background: Controls had a CEFX pool, an HIV-1 Nef pool, or no peptide added.

Sequencing of cultured CD4+ T cell DNA used the Oncomine TCR Beta short-read assay. Genomic DNA was extracted from cultured CD4+ T cells. TCRdb ran MiXCR on the PCR reads and lists one entry per CDR3 protein. The top ten hold 3% to 4% of the sample, which has under 30,000 distinct CDR3 sequences, around 33% seen once. Losses at the gene ends were 6 bases for V and 5 bases for J; bases not matched to a gene: 13. Looked up from germline, CDR1 is ENHRY and CDR2 is SYGVKD. The CDR3 runs to 17 residues. Sample time point: late sampling 161 to 241 days after vaccination in three convalescent patients. Indicated treatment: 10-day PBMC culture with coronavirus spike peptide pools or control peptides (ViraFEST assay). Once peptide pools had expanded antigen-specific T cells, ViraFEST sequenced TCRs.

The sequences come from CD4+ T cells from blood, cultured in vitro, collected about 7 months after SARS-CoV-2 vaccination. The chain combines TRBV10-3 with TRBJ1-6, with 7 nucleotides matching TRBD1. The clonotype comes from a human donor who had recovered from COVID-19. For the CDR3, the DNA is TGTGCCATCAGCCAGTCCCGGACCGGGACAGATAATTCACCCCTCCACTTT. It yields the protein CAISQSRTGTDNSPLHF.